This T cell receptor (beta chain) comes out of a study of PD-1 blockade in mismatch repair-deficient tumors. Study background: Patients had approximately 11 mismatch repair-deficient cancer types, all previously treated and progressing. Overall study results and limits: Tumor-resident clones, often undetectable pretreatment in blood, expanded then contracted after pembrolizumab.

CDR3 length equals 16 residues. V lost 3 bases and J 6 bases, leaving 21 bases between the germline ends. From germline, CDR1 is SGDLS and CDR2 YYNGEE. As regards this clone: Its target is not known.

Mismatch repair deficiency was confirmed in all patients, by PCR or immunohistochemistry. TCRs were sequenced from a few patients responding to pembrolizumab. Profiling relied on immunoSEQ multiplex PCR, and the TCRdb table lists in-frame clones only, not all of them. The sample records around 49,000 clones, around 77% being singletons. The chain has TRBV9 and TRBJ1-2, with D perhaps matching TRBD1 (6 bases). The receptor's source is an adult with mismatch repair-deficient cancer. Sequences were derived from PBMCs, sampled before pembrolizumab treatment. In nucleotides, the CDR3 is TGTGCCAGCAGCGAGACAATAGGGACACAGGGTCATGGCTACACCTTC. Protein product: CASSETIGTQGHGYTF.